This T cell receptor beta chain was observed in a study of T-cell reconstitution after alpha-beta-depleted transplantation in children. A TCRbeta library incorporating unique molecular identifiers was prepared. A single record per CDR3 protein comes from TCRdb applying MiXCR to the PCR reads. Seen here are approximately 1,000,000 distinct CDR3 sequences, about 29% observed once, and the top ten hold 28%. The input for sequencing was PBMCs, mostly from graft donor cells, taken 360 days after TCRalphabeta/CD19-depleted stem cell transplant. This TCR was recovered from a boy less than two years old who had a stem cell transplant for SCID, so the T cells may come from the graft donor.

CDR3 residues: CASSLAPERRDQETQYF. The CDR3 DNA reads as TGTGCCAGCAGCTTAGCCCCAGAGAGACGGGACCAAGAGACCCAGTACTTC. The genes are TRBV7-9 and TRBJ2-5; D not certain. Trimming took 0 bases from V and 0 from J, leaving 14 bases between them. The germline V gene encodes CDR1 SEHNR and CDR2 FQNEAQ (reference sequence). The CDR3 loop spans 17 amino acids.